This TCR beta chain was profiled in a study of T cells in Graves' hyperthyroidism and ophthalmopathy. The CDR3 loop spans 15 amino acids. The germline V gene encodes CDR1 SGHNT and CDR2 YYREEE (reference sequence). V was trimmed by 0 bases and J by 5 bases, leaving 14 bases between them. Amplified regions were TCR beta CDR3 sequences from RNA transcripts. The primer set for the first-round RT-PCR of the TCR CDR3 was HTBI. TCRdb re-called the multiplex PCR reads with MiXCR, one entry per CDR3 protein. The sample records under 300,000 distinct CDR3 sequences, roughly 22% being singletons. The chain combines TRBV5-4 with TRBJ2-5, with D perhaps assigned TRBD1 or TRBD2 (5 bases each). Material for sequencing was blood. The TCR sequence derives from a man aged 25 to 40 with Graves' ophthalmopathy. CDR3 coding DNA: TGTGCCAGCAGCTTGGGGGGACGGGTGGCGGAGACCCAGTACTTC. This gives the protein CASSLGGRVAETQYF.